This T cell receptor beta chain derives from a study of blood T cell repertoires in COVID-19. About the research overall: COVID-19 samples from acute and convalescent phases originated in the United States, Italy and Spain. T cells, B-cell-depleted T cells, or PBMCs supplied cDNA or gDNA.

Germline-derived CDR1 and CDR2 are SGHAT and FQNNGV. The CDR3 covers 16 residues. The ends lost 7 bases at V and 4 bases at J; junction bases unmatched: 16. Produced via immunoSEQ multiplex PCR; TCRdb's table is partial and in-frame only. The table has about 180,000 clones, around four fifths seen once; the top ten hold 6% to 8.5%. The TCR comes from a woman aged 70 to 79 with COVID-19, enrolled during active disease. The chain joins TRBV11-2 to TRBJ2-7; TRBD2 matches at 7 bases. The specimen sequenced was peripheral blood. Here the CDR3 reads CASTLAARTALYEQYF. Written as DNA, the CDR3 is TGTGCCAGCACCCTAGCGGCCAGGACGGCCCTATACGAGCAGTACTTC.